The T cell receptor beta chain described here comes from a study of T cells in Graves' hyperthyroidism and ophthalmopathy. There were TCR beta CDR3 regions amplified from RNA transcripts. HTBI primers drove first-round RT-PCR of the TCR CDR3. TCRdb processed the multiplex PCR reads anew with MiXCR; each CDR3 protein has one entry. The sample holds more than 500,000 distinct CDR3 sequences, about 16% seen once. After removal of 8 bases from V and 4 bases from J, the junction contained 7 bases not matched to a gene. The CDR3 contains 14 residues. The germline V gene has CDR1 SGHTA and CDR2 FQGNSA. Exclusions: uncontrolled infection, other autoimmune disease, pregnancy, lactation. In making diagnoses, clinical symptoms, serum thyroxine and TRAb, thyroid ultrasound and orbital computed tomography were all used. Fresh peripheral blood, 10 ml, was the source of the PBMCs. Remarks on this clonotype: Antigen specificity is unknown.

Regarding the study as a whole: A 13 V-J model separated ophthalmopathy from stable hyperthyroidism.

The chain recombines TRBV7-2 with TRBJ1-5; 8 positions match TRBD1. The sequencing sample was made of blood. This receptor was obtained from a woman younger than 45 with Graves' ophthalmopathy. CDR3 sequence reads: CASGPGTGNQPQHF. Written as DNA, the CDR3 is TGTGCCAGCGGGCCCGGGACAGGTAATCAGCCCCAGCATTTT.